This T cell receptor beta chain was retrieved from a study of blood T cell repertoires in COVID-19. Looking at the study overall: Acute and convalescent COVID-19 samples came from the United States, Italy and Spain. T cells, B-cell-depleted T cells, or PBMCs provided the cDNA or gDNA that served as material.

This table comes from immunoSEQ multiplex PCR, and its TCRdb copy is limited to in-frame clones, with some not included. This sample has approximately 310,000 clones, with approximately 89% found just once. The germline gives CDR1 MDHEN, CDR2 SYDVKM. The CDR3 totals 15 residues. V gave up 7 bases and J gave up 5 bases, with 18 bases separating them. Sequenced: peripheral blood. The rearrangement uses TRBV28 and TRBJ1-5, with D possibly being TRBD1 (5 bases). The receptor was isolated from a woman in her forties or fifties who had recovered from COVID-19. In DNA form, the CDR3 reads TGTGCCAGCATTCTTGTGGATGGAGGGGATCAGCCCCAGCATTTT. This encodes CASILVDGGDQPQHF. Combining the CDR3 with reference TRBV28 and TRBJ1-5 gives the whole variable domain DVKVTQSSRYLVKRTGEKVFLECVQDMDHENMFWYRQDPGLGLRLIYFSYDVKMKEKGDIPEGYSVSREKKERFSLILESASTNQTSMYLCASILVDGGDQPQHFGDGTRLSIL.